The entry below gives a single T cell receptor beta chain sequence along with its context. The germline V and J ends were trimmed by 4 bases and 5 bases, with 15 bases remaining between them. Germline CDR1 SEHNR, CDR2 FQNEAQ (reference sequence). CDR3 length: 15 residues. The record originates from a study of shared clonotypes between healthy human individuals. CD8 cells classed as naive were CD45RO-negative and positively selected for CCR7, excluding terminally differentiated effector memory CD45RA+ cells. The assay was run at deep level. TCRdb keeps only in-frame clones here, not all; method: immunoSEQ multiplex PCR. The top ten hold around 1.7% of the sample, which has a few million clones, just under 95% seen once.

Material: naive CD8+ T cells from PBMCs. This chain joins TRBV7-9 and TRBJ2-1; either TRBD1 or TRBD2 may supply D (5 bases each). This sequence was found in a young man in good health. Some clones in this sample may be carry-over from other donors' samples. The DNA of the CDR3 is TGTGCCAGCAGCTCCCTAGGGACCAGAAACAATGAGCAGTTCTTC. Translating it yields CASSSLGTRNNEQFF.